Shown below are 32 T cell receptor beta chains from a single sample sequenced in a study of T cells in Graves' hyperthyroidism and ophthalmopathy. TCR beta CDR3 regions were amplified from RNA transcripts. When the TCR CDR3 underwent first-round RT-PCR, the HTBI primer set was used. Each CDR3 protein is one row after TCRdb ran MiXCR on the multiplex PCR reads. The sample lists about 380,000 distinct CDR3 sequences, approximately 17% occurring once. Sequencing used blood. Every receptor here comes from a man younger than 35 with Graves' ophthalmopathy.

This clonotype was found many times. The chain is built from TRBV18 and TRBJ1-3; D is perhaps TRBD1 (6 bases). This CDR3 region has 16 residues. Trimming stripped 6 bases from V and 0 bases from J, with 15 bases between. Per germline, CDR1 KGHSH and CDR2 LQKENI. DNA for the CDR3: TGTGCCAGCTCCCGGGACATCGCGAGCTCTGGAAACACCATATATTTT. Translating gives CASSRDIASSGNTIYF.

The sample holds a few counts of this clonotype. The chain has TRBV18 and TRBJ2-2, with D unresolved. Deletions cut 8 bases from V and 2 bases from J, with 12 bases between. The germline V gene has CDR1 KGHSH and CDR2 LQKENI. This CDR3 is 14 amino acids long. CDR3 amino acids: CASERKDNTGELFF. CDR3 bases: TGTGCCAGCGAGAGGAAGGACAACACCGGGGAGCTGTTTTTT.

A remark on this clonotype: A single base separates this from a much larger clone, so it may be a read error. The chain couples TRBV28 to TRBJ2-7; possible D gene TRBD2, 7 bases. The CDR3 extends over 15 amino acids. Trimming stripped 2 bases from V and 0 bases from J, with 11 bases between. From germline, CDR1 is MDHEN and CDR2 SYDVKM. CDR3 sequence: CASSLRRGPSYEQYF. The CDR3 DNA reads as TGTGCCAGCAGTTTACGGCGGGGGCCCTCCTACGAGCAGTACTTC.

A few counts support this clonotype. The V and J genes are TRBV20-1 and TRBJ2-6, with 12 bases identical to TRBD1. In germline, CDR1 is DFQATT, CDR2 SNEGSKA (reference sequence). V dropped 5 bases and J dropped 0; count of bases not matched to a gene: 5. This CDR3 contains 17 residues. The CDR3 loop is CSAGRDRGLSGANVLTF. The CDR3 DNA reads as TGCAGTGCTGGTCGGGACAGGGGGCTCTCTGGGGCCAACGTCCTGACTTTC.

The gene calls are TRBV20-1 and TRBJ1-1; D is possibly TRBD1 (6 bases). CDR3 size: 14 residues. Germline V gene lookup returns CDR1 DFQATT and CDR2 SNEGSKA (reference sequence). Trimming took off 4 bases at V and 4 bases at J, with 16 bases between the two ends. The chain's CDR3 is CSAKWSRGGTEAFF. CDR3 bases: TGCAGTGCTAAATGGTCCAGGGGAGGCACTGAAGCTTTCTTT.

The chain uses TRBV18 and TRBJ1-2, with TRBD1 identical over 10 bases. The germline V gene encodes CDR1 KGHSH and CDR2 LQKENI. The CDR3 is made up of 15 amino acids. V shed 5 bases, J shed 2 bases, and the junction held 5 bases outside the gene matches. The chain's CDR3 is CASSGGQGRNYGYTF. The CDR3 DNA reads as TGTGCCAGCTCAGGGGGACAGGGGCGGAACTATGGCTACACCTTC.

This clonotype was counted many times. V gene TRBV7-8 combines with J gene TRBJ2-7, with D maybe TRBD1 (5 bases). This CDR3 region has 16 residues. V was clipped by 2 bases and J by 2 bases, with 16 bases between them. Germline lookup yields CDR1 SGHVS and CDR2 FQNEAQ. CDR3 nucleotide sequence: TGTGCCAGCAGCTTATTGGTAGGTCAGGGAACCTACGAGCAGTACTTC. It yields the protein CASSLLVGQGTYEQYF.

This clonotype has ten or more counts. The CDR3 coding sequence is TGTGCCAGCAGGGCAGCGGGGGGGAGTCGGGATACGCAGTATTTT. It encodes CASRAAGGSRDTQYF. The J gene is TRBJ2-3, the V gene TRBV11-2; 10 bases are a match to TRBD2. CDR1 and CDR2 from the germline V gene are SGHAT and FQNNGV. V lost 6 bases and J lost 6; bases outside the gene matches: 9. The CDR3 runs 15 residues.

Remarks on this clonotype: A read error may produce the germline difference seen at one junction end. The V and J genes are TRBV27 and TRBJ2-3; 8 bases agree with TRBD2. The germline gives CDR1 MNHEY, CDR2 SMNVEV (reference sequence). This CDR3 is 15 amino acids long. In nucleotides, the CDR3 is TGTGCCAGCAGTTCGGGACTAGGTGAGACAGATGCGCAGTATTTT. It yields the protein CASSSGLGETDAQYF.

In regard to this clonotype: One base away lies a much larger clone, so this may be a sequencing read error. This chain uses TRBV5-6 with TRBJ2-7; D not resolved. V was pared by 6 bases and J by 7 bases, with 11 bases between. The germline gives CDR1 SGHDT, CDR2 YYEEEE. The CDR3 loop spans 11 amino acids. In DNA, the CDR3 is TGTGCCAGCACCTCGGCAAGAGAGCAGTACTTC. Encoded protein: CASTSAREQYF.

Ten or more counts support this clonotype. The genes are TRBV3-1 and TRBJ1-1; D remains unclear. CDR3 length: 14 amino acids. Trimming left V 4 bases short and J 2 bases short, with 11 bases between. Germline V CDR1 and CDR2: LGHDT, YNNKEL (reference sequence). CDR3 coding DNA: TGTGCCAGCAGCCTTACGACGGTTAACACTGAAGCTTTCTTT. It specifies CASSLTTVNTEAFF. Full variable domain (outside the CDR3, taken from reference TRBV3-1 and TRBJ1-1): DTAVSQTPKYLVTQMGNDKSIKCEQNLGHDTMYWYKQDSKKFLKIMFSYNNKELIINETVPNRFSPKSPDKAHLNLHINSLELGDSAVYFCASSLTTVNTEAFFGQGTRLTVV.

This clonotype was seen a handful of times. The V gene is TRBV6-1, the J gene TRBJ1-6; 7 positions match TRBD1. Germline assignment: CDR1 MNHNS and CDR2 SASEGT. The J segment lost 10 bases and the V segment lost 6 bases, leaving 15 bases of the junction unmatched. The CDR3 is 16 residues long. CDR3 DNA sequence: TGTGCCAGCAGACCTCGAGGCATACAGGGGCGGTCACCCCTCCACTTT. This gives the protein CASRPRGIQGRSPLHF.

This clonotype was seen repeatedly, ten times or more. The chain uses TRBV28 and TRBJ1-5; 11 nucleotides agree with TRBD1. CDR1 MDHEN and CDR2 SYDVKM come from the germline V gene. Unmatched junction bases numbered 14, after V lost 6 bases and J lost 4 bases. The CDR3 loop spans 18 amino acids. The chain's CDR3 is CASSLGQGAVQRNQPQHF. The CDR3 nucleotides read TGTGCCAGCAGCCTAGGACAGGGGGCGGTTCAAAGGAATCAGCCCCAGCATTTT.

V is TRBV20-1 and J is TRBJ2-1, with a weak D call TRBD2 (5 bases). The CDR3 extends over 14 amino acids. V lost 5 bases, J lost 6 bases, and 17 bases lay in between. Per the germline V gene, CDR1 is DFQATT and CDR2 is SNEGSKA (reference sequence). The CDR3 DNA is TGCAGTGCTCTAGCTCTCAAGGTCTCCAATGAGCAGTTCTTC. Its translation: CSALALKVSNEQFF.

Within the sample, this clonotype is medium-sized. The chain links TRBV12-5 to TRBJ2-1; TRBD2 matches at 11 bases. The V and J ends lost 6 bases and 1 base, in that order; junction bases with no gene match: 5. The germline V gene has CDR1 LGHNT and CDR2 FRNRAP. The CDR3 contains 16 residues. The CDR3 loop reads CASGLGLAESYNEQFF. CDR3 nucleotides: TGTGCTAGTGGACTGGGACTAGCGGAGTCCTACAATGAGCAGTTCTTC. The full variable domain, in which reference TRBV12-5 and TRBJ2-1 provide the parts outside the CDR3, is DARVTQTPRHKVTEMGQEVTMRCQPILGHNTVFWYRQTMMQGLELLAYFRNRAPLDDSGMPKDRFSAEMPDATLATLKIQPSEPRDSAVYFCASGLGLAESYNEQFFGPGTRLTVL.

The chain carries TRBV7-9 and TRBJ2-3; 11 bases fit TRBD2. The length of the CDR3 is 17 residues. Germline CDR1 SEHNR, CDR2 FQNEAQ (reference sequence). The V gene end was trimmed by 5 bases and the J gene end by 0 bases; junction bases not matched to a gene: 7. CDR3 region: CASSLTGTSGSTDTQYF. The CDR3 DNA follows: TGTGCCAGCAGCCTGACCGGGACTAGCGGTAGCACAGATACGCAGTATTTT. Full variable domain (remainder filled in from reference TRBV7-9 and TRBJ2-3): DTGVSQNPRHKITKRGQNVTFRCDPISEHNRLYWYRQTLGQGPEFLTYFQNEAQLEKSRLLSDRFSAERPKGSFSTLEIQRTEQGDSAMYLCASSLTGTSGSTDTQYFGPGTRLTVL.

This clonotype occurred a few times. The rearrangement uses TRBV6-1 and TRBJ1-5, with D tentatively TRBD1 (5 bases). The ends were cut back, 8 bases at V and 1 base at J, with 15 bases in the middle. The CDR3 loop spans 15 amino acids. The germline CDR1 and CDR2 sequences are MNHNS and SASEGT. The chain's CDR3 is CASRLSGVSNQPQHF. The DNA for the CDR3 is TGTGCCAGCCGGTTATCGGGGGTAAGCAATCAGCCCCAGCATTTT.

This clonotype was seen at least ten times. The rearrangement links TRBV5-1 to TRBJ2-1; tentative D call: TRBD1 (6 bases). Germline loops: CDR1 SGHRS, CDR2 YFSETQ. V was shortened by 6 bases and J by 5 bases, with 15 bases between the two germline ends. The CDR3 consists of 14 residues. The CDR3, as DNA: TGCGCCAGCAACCGTGCAGGGGCAAACAATGAGCAGTTCTTC. It yields the protein CASNRAGANNEQFF.

Here the CDR3 DNA reads TGTGCCAGCAGTGACTCGGGGTGGGGCACAGATACGCAGTATTTT. Amino acids: CASSDSGWGTDTQYF. The gene calls are TRBV6-4 and TRBJ2-3; no clear D gene. The germline V and J ends were trimmed by 0 bases and 1 base, with 8 bases remaining between them. The length of the CDR3 is 15 residues. CDR1 and CDR2 (germline): MRHNA, SNTAGT.

This clonotype was seen a few times. This rearrangement joins TRBV5-1 to TRBJ2-5, with D perhaps matching TRBD1 or TRBD2 (5 bases each). V was cut by 4 bases and J by 2 bases, with 15 bases left in between. Per germline, CDR1 SGHRS and CDR2 YFSETQ. The CDR3 totals 15 residues. The chain's CDR3 is CASSALPGRQETQYF. CDR3 DNA sequence: TGCGCCAGCAGCGCTCTCCCGGGACGTCAAGAGACCCAGTACTTC.

V gene TRBV3-1 combines with J gene TRBJ2-5; 10 bases map to TRBD2. The length of the CDR3 is 15 residues. V lost 2 bases, J lost 5 bases, and 5 bases stayed unmatched. Per the germline V gene, CDR1 is LGHDT and CDR2 is YNNKEL (reference sequence). CDR3: CASSQSGGAGETQYF. DNA for the CDR3: TGTGCCAGCAGCCAAAGCGGGGGGGCTGGGGAGACCCAGTACTTC.

This clonotype was seen a handful of times. The J gene is TRBJ2-5, the V gene TRBV9; possibly TRBD1 for D (6 bases). V lost 3 bases, J lost 2 bases, and 11 bases lay in between. The length of the CDR3 is 14 residues. Germline loops: CDR1 SGDLS, CDR2 YYNGEE. The chain's CDR3 is CASSAGTPQETQYF. The DNA of the CDR3 is TGTGCCAGCAGCGCCGGGACACCGCAAGAGACCCAGTACTTC.

This clonotype was counted a few times. The V and J genes are TRBV19 and TRBJ2-2, with 8 bases that match TRBD1. The CDR3 covers 14 residues. V dropped 11 bases and J dropped 0; count of bases not matched to a gene: 5. CDR1 is LNHDA and CDR2 is SQIVND in the germline V gene (reference sequence). DNA of the CDR3: TGTGCCTGTCTGGGACAGGCGAACACCGGGGAGCTGTTTTTT. Translation: CACLGQANTGELFF.

DNA for the CDR3: TGTGCCAGCAGTATGAGGGACTACAATGAGCAGTTCTTC. This codes for CASSMRDYNEQFF. The chain joins TRBV6-1 to TRBJ2-1; D might be TRBD2 (5 bases). The CDR3 covers 13 residues. The germline V and J ends were trimmed by 5 bases and 3 bases, with 8 bases remaining between them. In germline, CDR1 is MNHNS, CDR2 SASEGT.

This clonotype was detected ten times or more. This chain links TRBV7-8 with TRBJ2-1; 7 bases align to TRBD2. V was clipped by 7 bases and J by 8 bases; unmatched bases: 8. The CDR3 covers 13 residues. The germline V gene encodes CDR1 SGHVS and CDR2 FQNEAQ. CDR3 region: CASMGGEFDEQFF. The CDR3 DNA reads as TGTGCCAGCATGGGAGGGGAATTCGATGAGCAGTTCTTC. Based on the CDR3 plus reference TRBV7-8 and TRBJ2-1, the full variable domain is GAGVSQSPRYKVAKRGQDVALRCDPISGHVSLFWYQQALGQGPEFLTYFQNEAQLDKSGLPSDRFFAERPEGSVSTLKIQRTQQEDSAVYLCASMGGEFDEQFFGPGTRLTVL.

The chain is built from TRBV4-1 and TRBJ2-7; weak D call: TRBD2 (5 bases). V was clipped by 2 bases and J by 4 bases, with 9 bases between them. The germline gives CDR1 MGHRA, CDR2 YSYEKL. CDR3 size: 13 residues. Here the CDR3 DNA reads TGCGCCAGCAGCCAACAGGAGCGGTACGAGCAGTACTTC. Translating gives CASSQQERYEQYF.

The chain is built from TRBV9 and TRBJ2-2; D gene unclear. V lost 0 bases and J lost 1, with 16 bases in between. This CDR3 comprises 18 residues. Germline V gene lookup returns CDR1 SGDLS and CDR2 YYNGEE. The CDR3 nucleotides are TGTGCCAGCAGCGTAGGCCCAGACACCGGATTGAACACCGGGGAGCTGTTTTTT. The encoded protein is CASSVGPDTGLNTGELFF.

This clonotype was counted ten times or more. The V call is TRBV27, the J call TRBJ2-3, with 11 bases matching TRBD1. Germline V gene data show CDR1 as MNHEY and CDR2 as SMNVEV (reference sequence). J was trimmed by 5 bases and V by 3 bases; bases with no gene match: 10. The CDR3 consists of 17 residues. Here the CDR3 reads CASSFTRTGGGKDTQYF. The CDR3 DNA follows: TGTGCCAGCAGTTTCACCAGGACAGGGGGCGGTAAAGATACGCAGTATTTT.

The chain recombines TRBV5-8 with TRBJ2-5; 8 bases map to TRBD1. This CDR3 comprises 14 residues. Germline V gives CDR1 SGHTS, CDR2 YDEGEE. The V gene end was trimmed by 0 bases and the J gene end by 5 bases; junction bases not matched to a gene: 3. CDR3 in amino acids: CASSLEQGVETQYF. Here the CDR3 DNA reads TGTGCCAGCAGCTTGGAACAGGGGGTGGAGACCCAGTACTTC. Complete variable domain (other parts from reference TRBV5-8 and TRBJ2-5): EAGVTQSPTHLIKTRGQQATLRCSPISGHTSVYWYQQALGLGLQFLLWYDEGEERNRGNFPPRFSGRQFPNYSSELNVNALELEDSALYLCASSLEQGVETQYFGPGTRLLVL.

This clonotype was detected only a few times. Relative to the germline gene, one junction end is altered; a read error may explain this. The chain uses TRBV7-3 and TRBJ1-1; D gene ambiguous. Germline assignment: CDR1 SGHTA and CDR2 FQGTGA. This CDR3 is built from 13 residues. The DNA of the CDR3 is TGTGCCAGCAGCTTGGGCCTTTCCACTGAAGCTTCCTTT. This codes for CASSLGLSTEASF.

A word on this clonotype: Its ends do not fully match the called genes, so a read error is possible. The chain uses TRBV4-1 and TRBJ2-1, with 8 bases fitting TRBD2. There are 17 residues in the CDR3. Looked up from germline, CDR1 is MGHRA and CDR2 is YSYEKL. The CDR3 DNA is TGCGCCAGCAGCCCATCGGGCGGCGGGGGGCCGTACAGTGAGCAGTTCTTC. This codes for CASSPSGGGGPYSEQFF.

This clonotype was seen more than once but under ten times. CDR3 coding DNA: TGTGCCAGCAGCGCTGAGCGGGGCGAGGAGACCCAGTACTTC. Translated, it gives CASSAERGEETQYF. The chain is built from TRBV9 and TRBJ2-5, with 7 bases aligning to TRBD2. Germline values: CDR1 SGDLS, CDR2 YYNGEE. The CDR3 runs 14 residues. V lost 3 bases, J lost 5 bases, and 7 bases stayed unmatched.